This TCR beta chain was observed in a study of blood T cell repertoires in COVID-19. Whole-study context: Nucleic acid was either cDNA or gDNA, and it came from T cells, B-cell-depleted T cells, or PBMCs.

Authors' data handling: Amplifying reference gene primers gave estimates of nucleated cell counts. The protocol was immunoSEQ multiplex PCR, while the TCRdb copy is restricted to in-frame clones and leaves out a portion. V and J calls plus clone size are reproduced from that table; the DNA served to infer D and trimming. The profile covers roughly 260,000 clones, with under 90% appearing a single time and around 2.9% taken by the ten largest. The sequence was obtained from a woman between 18 and 30 years old with acute or convalescent COVID-19. Source material: peripheral blood.

CDR3 nucleotides: TGTGCCAGCGGGGACAGGGAGGACAATGAGCAGTTCTTC. Its translation: CASGDREDNEQFF. The gene calls are TRBV27 and TRBJ2-1; TRBD1 agrees at 9 bases. This CDR3 is built from 13 residues. Germline-derived CDR1 and CDR2 are MNHEY and SMNVEV (reference sequence). Unmatched junction bases numbered 4, after V lost 8 bases and J lost 5 bases.